Each of the 21 T cell receptor beta chains below was sequenced from the same sample in a study of identical twins. TCRdb passed the 5' RACE reads through MiXCR, listing each CDR3 protein once. The top ten hold roughly 3.4% of the sample, which has 250,000 or so distinct CDR3 sequences, roughly 7% seen once. This same sample was also part of a study on yellow fever vaccine responses in identical twins.

The sample consisted of memory (CD45RO+) T cells sorted from blood. Receptor source: a woman between 18 and 29 years old in good health.

This clonotype was detected ten times or more. The chain employs TRBV5-1 and TRBJ1-1, with TRBD1 matching over 9 bases. The CDR3 totals 15 residues. Germline V gene sequence: CDR1 SGHRS, CDR2 YFSETQ. V lost 0 bases and J lost 4; bases outside the gene matches: 4. This CDR3 reads CASSLVGTGRTEAFF. The CDR3 nucleotides read TGCGCCAGCAGCTTGGTCGGGACAGGGCGCACTGAAGCTTTCTTT.

The genes are TRBV2 and TRBJ2-3; D is possibly TRBD1 or TRBD2 (5 bases each). V was pared by 8 bases and J by 0 bases, with 18 bases between. Germline CDR1 is SNHLY and CDR2 is FYNNEI. The CDR3 is 16 residues long. Here the CDR3 reads CASHSLRDHSTDTQYF. DNA for the CDR3: TGTGCCAGCCATTCCCTCCGGGACCATAGCACAGATACGCAGTATTTT.

This clonotype was detected a few times. The chain is built from TRBV11-2 and TRBJ2-3; 8 bases fit TRBD2. CDR1 and CDR2 from the germline V gene are SGHAT and FQNNGV. V was pared by 6 bases and J by 2 bases, with 7 bases of the junction left unmatched. The CDR3 totals 15 residues. The CDR3 here is CASRPGGGYTDTQYF. The CDR3 DNA is TGTGCCAGCAGACCCGGCGGGGGGTACACAGATACGCAGTATTTT.

The chain employs TRBV2 and TRBJ2-2, with 8 bases that match TRBD2. This CDR3 is 14 amino acids long. V lost 6 bases, J lost 7 bases, and 7 bases stayed unmatched. Germline CDR1 is SNHLY and CDR2 is FYNNEI. CDR3 DNA sequence: TGTGCCAGCAGCGTGGGTAGCGGGGACGGGGAGCTGTTTTTT. It codes for CASSVGSGDGELFF.

This clonotype has at least ten counts. The chain uses TRBV15 and TRBJ2-3; 7 bases line up with TRBD2. Per the germline V gene, CDR1 is LNHNV and CDR2 is YYDKDF (reference sequence). V was pared by 3 bases and J by 2 bases, with 2 bases of the junction left unmatched. This CDR3 comprises 14 residues. The CDR3 here is CATSRGGITDTQYF. The CDR3 region has the DNA TGTGCCACCAGCAGGGGGGGGATCACAGATACGCAGTATTTT.

V usage is TRBV4-2 and J usage is TRBJ1-6; maybe TRBD1 (6 bases). Germline loops: CDR1 LGHNA, CDR2 YNFKEQ. CDR3 length: 16 residues. Trimming removed 0 bases at V and 13 bases at J, with 19 bases between. The CDR3 is CASSQDGPGTITPLHF. As DNA, the CDR3 is TGTGCCAGCAGCCAAGACGGTCCGGGGACAATAACTCCCCTCCACTTT.

A few counts support this clonotype. The rearrangement uses TRBV10-3 and TRBJ1-1; D is ambiguous. CDR3 length: 14 residues. The V gene's germline CDR1 is ENHRY and CDR2 SYGVKD. The V end was cut by 6 bases, the J end by 0 bases, with 11 bases between. The CDR3 here is CAISRGELNTEAFF. The CDR3 DNA is TGTGCCATCAGCCGGGGAGAATTGAACACTGAAGCTTTCTTT.

This clonotype has only a few counts. The V gene is TRBV19, the J gene TRBJ2-7; 7 bases are shared with TRBD2. Germline trimming cut 7 bases from V and 7 bases from J; bases unmatched to any gene: 13. The CDR3 loop spans 14 amino acids. Germline CDR1 LNHDA, CDR2 SQIVND (reference sequence). CDR3 nucleotides: TGTGCCAGTACGACGGGAGGCAGCCCCCGGGAGCAGTACTTC. The encoded protein is CASTTGGSPREQYF. Full variable domain (missing parts from reference TRBV19 and TRBJ2-7): DGGITQSPKYLFRKEGQNVTLSCEQNLNHDAMYWYRQDPGQGLRLIYYSQIVNDFQKGDIAEGYSVSREKKESFPLTVTSAQKNPTAFYLCASTTGGSPREQYFGPGTRLTVT.

In its sample, this clonotype was seen many times. This chain links TRBV12-3 or TRBV12-4 with TRBJ2-3, with D unresolved. This CDR3 is built from 15 residues. V was shortened by 6 bases and J by 2 bases, with 15 bases between the two germline ends. The CDR3 nucleotides read TGTGCCAGCAGCCTGGGCCCCAGTTACACAGATACGCAGTATTTT. Its protein is CASSLGPSYTDTQYF.

The gene calls are TRBV6-1 and TRBJ2-3, with 9 bases matching TRBD1. Germline-derived CDR1 and CDR2 are MNHNS and SASEGT. V dropped 2 bases and J dropped 0; count of bases not matched to a gene: 9. This CDR3 is 18 amino acids long. This CDR3 reads CASSEPPGGTGSTDTQYF. In nucleotides, the CDR3 is TGTGCCAGCAGTGAACCCCCTGGGGGGACAGGGAGCACAGATACGCAGTATTTT.

This clonotype was seen at least ten times. The chain uses TRBV12-3 or TRBV12-4 and TRBJ2-5; the D is unclear. CDR3 length: 13 amino acids. V was clipped by 5 bases and J by 4 bases, with 11 bases between them. CDR3 in DNA: TGTGCCAGCAGTCCGGGCTTCGTAGAGACCCAGTACTTC. This encodes CASSPGFVETQYF.

In this sample, this clonotype turned up a few times. This chain joins TRBV11-2 and TRBJ2-7; 11 bases map to TRBD2. CDR1 SGHAT and CDR2 FQNNGV come from the germline V gene. V dropped 6 bases and J dropped 3; count of bases not matched to a gene: 7. There are 15 residues in the CDR3. The CDR3 sequence: CASSLGTSGFYEQYV. As DNA, the CDR3 is TGTGCCAGCAGTCTTGGGACTAGCGGCTTCTACGAGCAGTACGTC.

V gene TRBV7-8 combines with J gene TRBJ2-6; D may correspond to TRBD1 or TRBD2 (7 bases each). Germline V gene data show CDR1 as SGHVS and CDR2 as FQNEAQ. The CDR3 loop spans 19 amino acids. Trimming removed 1 base from V and 0 bases from J, with 16 bases in between. The CDR3 DNA sequence: TGTGCCAGCAGCTTAGGGAACAGGGGCGGGAGCTCTGGGGCCAACGTCCTGACTTTC. It codes for CASSLGNRGGSSGANVLTF.

This clonotype showed up many times. CDR3 sequence (DNA): TGCAGCGTCAGAAGTCCAATGGCGGAAAAACTGTTTTTT. This gives the protein CSVRSPMAEKLFF. The chain is built from TRBV29-1 and TRBJ1-4; no clear D. The ends were cut back, 6 bases at V and 8 bases at J, with 16 bases in the middle. The germline CDR1 and CDR2 sequences are SQVTM and ANQGSEA. This CDR3 comprises 13 residues.

This clonotype was detected many times. V and J are TRBV7-2 and TRBJ2-7; weak D call: TRBD2 (6 bases). Germline V CDR1 and CDR2: SGHTA, FQGNSA. CDR3 size: 14 residues. The V end was cut by 3 bases, the J end by 3 bases, with 12 bases between. CDR3 DNA: TGTGCCAGCAGCTTGGCGGGAACTGTCTACGAGCAGTACTTC. Protein: CASSLAGTVYEQYF.

The chain recombines TRBV28 with TRBJ2-1; 9 nucleotides agree with TRBD2. CDR1 is MDHEN and CDR2 is SYDVKM in the germline V gene. Trimming took 7 bases from V and 4 from J; bases not matched to a gene: 8. CDR3 length equals 15 residues. The CDR3 sequence: CASIRSGGSYNEQFF. The CDR3 DNA follows: TGTGCCAGCATTAGGAGCGGGGGGAGTTACAATGAGCAGTTCTTC. The full variable domain, in which reference TRBV28 and TRBJ2-1 provide the parts outside the CDR3, is DVKVTQSSRYLVKRTGEKVFLECVQDMDHENMFWYRQDPGLGLRLIYFSYDVKMKEKGDIPEGYSVSREKKERFSLILESASTNQTSMYLCASIRSGGSYNEQFFGPGTRLTVL.

The sample holds many counts of this clonotype. This sequence joins TRBV27 and TRBJ1-1; 7 positions agree with TRBD1. Germline assignment: CDR1 MNHEY and CDR2 SMNVEV (reference sequence). This CDR3 is 14 amino acids long. Germline trimming cut 3 bases from V and 2 bases from J; bases unmatched to any gene: 3. The CDR3 loop reads CASSFQGVNTEAFF. As DNA, the CDR3 is TGTGCCAGCAGTTTCCAGGGGGTAAACACTGAAGCTTTCTTT.

This clonotype was seen more than once but under ten times. The chain employs TRBV18 and TRBJ2-3, with a possible D match to TRBD1 (6 bases). CDR3 length: 15 amino acids. Germline CDR1 reads KGHSH; CDR2 reads LQKENI. V gave up 3 bases and J gave up 2 bases, with 12 bases separating them. CDR3 sequence: CASSPNGQPTDTQYF. The CDR3 coding sequence is TGTGCCAGCTCACCGAATGGACAGCCCACAGATACGCAGTATTTT. Looking up the rest from reference TRBV18 and TRBJ2-3 gives the full variable domain: NAGVMQNPRHLVRRRGQEARLRCSPMKGHSHVYWYRQLPEEGLKFMVYLQKENIIDESGMPKERFSAEFPKEGPSILRIQQVVRGDSAAYFCASSPNGQPTDTQYFGPGTRLTVL.

The sample holds many counts of this clonotype. The chain links TRBV5-6 to TRBJ2-1, with 8 bases identical to TRBD2. The CDR3 covers 13 residues. Germline CDR1 is SGHDT and CDR2 is YYEEEE. V shed 4 bases and J 7 bases; nucleotides not matched to a gene: 4. The CDR3 bases are TGTGCCAGCAGCAACGGGGGGGGTAATGAGCAGTTCTTC. Its translation: CASSNGGGNEQFF. Looking up the rest from reference TRBV5-6 and TRBJ2-1 gives the full variable domain: DAGVTQSPTHLIKTRGQQVTLRCSPKSGHDTVSWYQQALGQGPQFIFQYYEEEERQRGNFPDRFSGHQFPNYSSELNVNALLLGDSALYLCASSNGGGNEQFFGPGTRLTVL.

This clonotype was counted ten times or more. CDR3 in amino acids: CASSWTPPSGNTGELFF. DNA of the CDR3: TGCGCCAGCAGCTGGACCCCCCCTAGCGGGAACACCGGGGAGCTGTTTTTT. The chain recombines TRBV5-1 with TRBJ2-2, with 7 bases matching TRBD2. The CDR3 is 17 residues long. Trimming removed 3 bases from V and 1 base from J; junction bases left unmatched: 9. The germline CDR1 and CDR2 sequences are SGHRS and YFSETQ.

This clonotype was seen more than once but under ten times. The chain carries TRBV20-1 and TRBJ1-1; no firm D call. CDR3 length: 12 amino acids. V gave up 3 bases and J gave up 1 base, with 6 bases separating them. CDR1 and CDR2 (germline): DFQATT, SNEGSKA (reference sequence). CDR3 DNA: TGCAGTGCTAGTGGTCAGAACACTGAAGCTTTCTTT. Translated, it gives CSASGQNTEAFF.